One and the same sample provided the 25 T cell receptor beta chains below, sequenced in a study of identifying expanded T cells in peripheral blood. The repertoire was sequenced with immunoSEQ multiplex PCR; TCRdb's copy has only in-frame clones and lacks some. This table has 65,000 to 95,000 clones, 65% to 85% appearing once. The sequenced sample consisted of blood. Receptors were obtained from a person aged 18 to 75 in good health.

The V and J genes are TRBV11-3 and TRBJ1-1; D possibly corresponds to TRBD1 (5 bases). The CDR3 has 15 amino acids. Germline CDR1 reads SGHNT; CDR2 reads YENEEA. Trimming shortened V by 1 base and J by 1 base, and 10 bases separated the two germline ends. As DNA, the CDR3 is TGTGCCAGCAGCTTAGGGGCAGGGCAGAACACTGAAGCTTTCTTT. Translating gives CASSLGAGQNTEAFF. The full variable domain, in which reference TRBV11-3 and TRBJ1-1 provide the parts outside the CDR3, is EAGVVQSPRYKIIEKKQPVAFWCNPISGHNTLYWYLQNLGQGPELLIRYENEEAVDDSQLPKDRFSAERLKGVDSTLKIQPAELGDSAVYLCASSLGAGQNTEAFFGQGTRLTVV.

The chain uses TRBV21-1 and TRBJ1-5; the table's D call, TRBD1, was not checked against the DNA. TRBV21-1 is shown as a pseudogene. The CDR3 extends over 14 amino acids. The CDR3 here is CASRRQGARQPQHF. The CDR3 nucleotides are TGTGCCAGCAGGAGACAGGGGGCTCGTCAGCCCCAGCATTTT.

This clone was observed a few times. The V call is TRBV10-1, the J call TRBJ2-7, with 12 bases identical to TRBD2. The CDR3 is 19 residues long. V lost 5 bases to trimming and J lost 2 bases; unmatched junction nucleotides: 16. Germline V gives CDR1 WNHNN, CDR2 SYGVQD (reference sequence). This CDR3 reads CASSSGRELAGGGPYEQYF. The CDR3 DNA reads TGCGCCAGCAGTAGCGGGCGGGAACTAGCGGGAGGCGGCCCCTACGAGCAGTACTTC.

The chain recombines TRBV6-6 with TRBJ1-2, with unresolved D. The V end was cut by 2 bases, the J end by 4 bases, with 11 bases between. CDR1 is MNHNY and CDR2 is SVGAGI in the germline V gene (reference sequence). The CDR3 totals 14 residues. In DNA, the CDR3 is TGTGCCAGCAGTTACGAACTGCAGTCCTATGGCTACACCTTC. As protein: CASSYELQSYGYTF.

The chain couples TRBV18 to TRBJ2-5; possibly TRBD1 or TRBD2 for D (5 bases each). Germline V gene lookup returns CDR1 KGHSH and CDR2 LQKENI. V lost 6 bases to trimming and J lost 3 bases, with 11 bases between them. CDR3 length: 13 residues. The CDR3 reads CASSRDPKETQYF. In nucleotides, the CDR3 is TGTGCCAGCTCCAGGGACCCGAAAGAGACCCAGTACTTC.

CDR3 nucleotides: TGTGCCAGCAGCCACTGGACAGGGCGGGAGACCCAGTACTTC. Translating gives CASSHWTGRETQYF. The rearrangement uses TRBV7-9 and TRBJ2-5; 8 bases are a match to TRBD1. Germline V gene lookup returns CDR1 SEHNR and CDR2 FQNEAQ (reference sequence). The V gene end was trimmed by 5 bases and the J gene end by 5 bases; junction bases not matched to a gene: 7. The CDR3 consists of 14 residues. Looking up the rest from reference TRBV7-9 and TRBJ2-5 gives the full variable domain: DTGVSQNPRHKITKRGQNVTFRCDPISEHNRLYWYRQTLGQGPEFLTYFQNEAQLEKSRLLSDRFSAERPKGSFSTLEIQRTEQGDSAMYLCASSHWTGRETQYFGPGTRLLVL.

The rearrangement joins TRBV10-3 to TRBJ1-5; TRBD1 matches at 7 bases. Germline V gene data show CDR1 as ENHRY and CDR2 as SYGVKD. V trimming: 4 bases; J trimming: 10 bases; junction bases outside the gene matches: 7. The CDR3 spans 13 residues. The CDR3 DNA is TGTGCCATCAGTGCAGACAGGGACAGCCCCCAGCATTTT. Amino acids: CAISADRDSPQHF.

This rearrangement joins TRBV9 to TRBJ1-4; D is undetermined. The V end lost 0 bases, the J end lost 0 bases, and 9 bases lay between the germline ends. In germline, CDR1 is SGDLS, CDR2 YYNGEE. The CDR3 totals 16 residues. DNA for the CDR3: TGTGCCAGCAGCGTAGAAGGCGATGCAACTAATGAAAAACTGTTTTTT. This codes for CASSVEGDATNEKLFF.

The chain combines TRBV28 with TRBJ1-1; D is uncertain. V shed 2 bases and J shed 4 bases, with 11 bases lying between them. The CDR3 sequence is 14 residues long. Germline CDR1 is MDHEN and CDR2 is SYDVKM. CDR3 residues: CASSLLGEGTEAFF. The CDR3 DNA reads TGTGCCAGCAGTTTACTGGGCGAGGGCACTGAAGCTTTCTTT.

This clone was observed a single time. V gene TRBV7-9 combines with J gene TRBJ2-3; 9 bases agree with TRBD1. Germline CDR1 is SEHNR and CDR2 is FQNEAQ (reference sequence). This CDR3 contains 19 residues. With 1 base clipped from V and 5 bases from J, the junction kept 16 bases outside the gene matches. In DNA, the CDR3 is TGTGCCAGCAGCTTAGGGACAGGGGACTTCTGGCGACGCGGAGATACGCAGTATTTT. It encodes CASSLGTGDFWRRGDTQYF. The whole variable domain, remainder taken from reference TRBV7-9 and TRBJ2-3, is DTGVSQNPRHKITKRGQNVTFRCDPISEHNRLYWYRQTLGQGPEFLTYFQNEAQLEKSRLLSDRFSAERPKGSFSTLEIQRTEQGDSAMYLCASSLGTGDFWRRGDTQYFGPGTRLTVL.

The chain links TRBV4-3 to TRBJ2-7; D might be TRBD2 (6 bases). Germline assignment: CDR1 LGHNA and CDR2 YSLEER. V was trimmed by 0 bases and J by 4 bases, leaving 16 bases between them. CDR3 length: 16 residues. The CDR3 nucleotides are TGCGCCAGCAGCCAAGATGGGGGGTCGGTCCCATACGAGCAGTACTTC. This gives the protein CASSQDGGSVPYEQYF.

The chain's CDR3 is CASSFWRNGELFF. The CDR3 DNA reads as TGTGCCAGCAGTTTTTGGAGAAACGGGGAGCTGTTTTTT. J is TRBJ2-2 and V is TRBV27; no reliable D call. Germline loops: CDR1 MNHEY, CDR2 SMNVEV (reference sequence). The CDR3 consists of 13 residues. Trimming cost V 3 bases and J 7 bases, with 9 bases left between them.

The J gene is TRBJ1-3, the V gene TRBV18, with 7 bases matching TRBD1. The CDR3 runs to 16 residues. The junction had 11 bases not matched to a gene; V was cut back by 2 bases and J by 7 bases. The germline gives CDR1 KGHSH, CDR2 LQKENI. The CDR3 coding sequence is TGTGCCAGCTCACCAAGCCACGACAGGGAGGTTAACACCATATATTTT. Residues: CASSPSHDREVNTIYF. The full variable domain, with the rest looked up from reference TRBV18 and TRBJ1-3, is NAGVMQNPRHLVRRRGQEARLRCSPMKGHSHVYWYRQLPEEGLKFMVYLQKENIIDESGMPKERFSAEFPKEGPSILRIQQVVRGDSAAYFCASSPSHDREVNTIYFGEGSWLTVV.

The chain links TRBV10-1 to TRBJ1-3; D is ambiguous. The V and J ends lost 2 bases and 0 bases respectively, with 8 bases between them. CDR3 length equals 15 residues. Germline V gene sequence: CDR1 WNHNN, CDR2 SYGVQD (reference sequence). This CDR3 reads CASSEETRSGNTIYF. DNA for the CDR3: TGCGCCAGCAGTGAGGAAACCCGCTCTGGAAACACCATATATTTT.

With regard to this clone: The same CDR3 also results from other DNA sequences found in this sample. The chain employs TRBV7-9 and TRBJ1-4, with no clear D. V lost 1 base and J lost 0, with 6 bases in between. Germline lookup yields CDR1 SEHNR and CDR2 FQNEAQ (reference sequence). The CDR3 is 15 amino acids. This CDR3 reads CASSLVGSTNEKLFF. The CDR3 nucleotides are TGTGCCAGCAGCTTAGTCGGTTCAACTAATGAAAAACTGTTTTTT.

This chain links TRBV19 with TRBJ1-1, with a tentative D call TRBD1 (6 bases). CDR1 LNHDA and CDR2 SQIVND come from the germline V gene (reference sequence). The CDR3 extends over 14 amino acids. Trimming stripped 6 bases from V and 4 bases from J, with 15 bases between. Here the CDR3 reads CASRSTQGFTEAFF. Here the CDR3 DNA reads TGTGCCAGTAGATCGACTCAGGGGTTCACTGAAGCTTTCTTT.

The V call is TRBV27, the J call TRBJ1-3, with unresolved D. The germline V and J ends were trimmed by 0 bases and 0 bases, with 9 bases remaining between them. The CDR3 is made up of 16 amino acids. Per the germline V gene, CDR1 is MNHEY and CDR2 is SMNVEV (reference sequence). CDR3 in amino acids: CASSLSSSSSGNTIYF. The CDR3 nucleotides read TGTGCCAGCAGTTTATCGAGCAGTTCCTCTGGAAACACCATATATTTT.

V is TRBV10-1 and J is TRBJ1-1, with 8 positions matching TRBD1. After removal of 5 bases from V and 1 base from J, the junction contained 6 bases not matched to a gene. In germline, CDR1 is WNHNN, CDR2 SYGVQD (reference sequence). CDR3 size: 15 residues. The chain's CDR3 is CASSPQGASNTEAFF. CDR3 nucleotide sequence: TGCGCCAGCAGTCCGCAGGGGGCCTCGAACACTGAAGCTTTCTTT.

In DNA, the CDR3 is TGTGCCAGCAGCTTAGCCGAGGAGGGAACTAATGAAAAACTGTTTTTT. Translation gives CASSLAEEGTNEKLFF. The chain has TRBV7-9 and TRBJ1-4, with D uncertain. The V and J ends lost 0 bases and 1 base respectively, with 9 bases between them. Germline CDR1 and CDR2: SEHNR and FQNEAQ (reference sequence). CDR3 length: 16 residues.

This chain connects TRBV6-1 to TRBJ2-1; D is undetermined. Germline assignment: CDR1 MNHNS and CDR2 SASEGT. Trimming removed 3 bases from V and 6 bases from J, with 9 bases in between. This CDR3 region has 13 residues. The CDR3 loop is CASSEGLSNEQFF. Written as DNA, the CDR3 is TGTGCCAGCAGTGAGGGCCTTAGCAATGAGCAGTTCTTC.

A few counts support this clone. The chain couples TRBV5-4 to TRBJ1-1; D is unresolved. The V and J ends lost 0 bases and 5 bases respectively, with 11 bases between them. The CDR3 loop spans 14 amino acids. CDR1 is SGHNT, CDR2 YYREEE, per germline (reference sequence). The CDR3 nucleotides are TGTGCCAGCAGCTTGGGTTCGGGAAGGACTGAAGCTTTCTTT. Translated, it gives CASSLGSGRTEAFF. The entire variable domain, with the rest obtained from reference TRBV5-4 and TRBJ1-1, is as follows: ETGVTQSPTHLIKTRGQQVTLRCSSQSGHNTVSWYQQALGQGPQFIFQYYREEENGRGNFPPRFSGLQFPNYSSELNVNALELDDSALYLCASSLGSGRTEAFFGQGTRLTVV.

The chain is built from TRBV28 and TRBJ1-2; 9 positions agree with TRBD1. The CDR3 contains 16 residues. The V and J ends lost 0 bases and 5 bases, in that order; junction bases with no gene match: 7. Looked up from germline, CDR1 is MDHEN and CDR2 is SYDVKM. The CDR3 here is CASSLWGDRVEYGYTF. CDR3 nucleotides: TGTGCCAGCAGTTTATGGGGGGACAGGGTCGAGTATGGCTACACCTTC.

The chain links TRBV28 to TRBJ1-4, with 7 bases matching TRBD1. Trimming removed 4 bases from V and 5 bases from J; junction bases left unmatched: 10. The germline CDR1 and CDR2 sequences are MDHEN and SYDVKM. CDR3 length: 16 amino acids. CDR3 nucleotide sequence: TGTGCCAGCAGTTCGACCAGGACAGGACGAAATGAAAAACTGTTTTTT. This gives the protein CASSSTRTGRNEKLFF.

This clone was seen once. The chain recombines TRBV28 with TRBJ2-1; 11 bases match TRBD1. With V trimmed by 7 bases and J by 2 bases, 10 bases remained unmatched. CDR3 length: 17 amino acids. Germline V gene data show CDR1 as MDHEN and CDR2 as SYDVKM. The CDR3 bases are TGTGCCAGCATCTCGGGGACAGGGGGTACACCCTACAATGAGCAGTTCTTC. It translates to CASISGTGGTPYNEQFF. The full variable domain, rest sourced from reference TRBV28 and TRBJ2-1, is DVKVTQSSRYLVKRTGEKVFLECVQDMDHENMFWYRQDPGLGLRLIYFSYDVKMKEKGDIPEGYSVSREKKERFSLILESASTNQTSMYLCASISGTGGTPYNEQFFGPGTRLTVL.

Only a few counts were recorded for this clone. This chain joins TRBV21-1 and TRBJ2-1; the table's D gene call, TRBD2, was not cross checked with the DNA. TRBV21-1 is shown as a pseudogene. The CDR3 has 17 amino acids. The CDR3 is CASSKVVLARTYNEQFF. In nucleotides, the CDR3 is TGTGCCAGCAGCAAAGTTGTACTAGCCCGCACTTACAATGAGCAGTTCTTC.